This paragraph covers one T cell receptor beta chain sequence. Produced via immunoSEQ multiplex PCR; TCRdb's table is partial and in-frame only. The sample consists of 95,000 or so clones, around 95% of them appearing once. This specimen belongs to a study of technical replicates of blood from a few donors. The germline gives CDR1 LGHNA, CDR2 YNFKEQ. The CDR3 runs to 11 residues. Trimming shortened V by 3 bases and J by 10 bases, and 9 bases separated the two germline ends. The TCR originated in a human donor in good health. The sample taken for sequencing was T cells isolated from PBMCs. The V call is TRBV4-2, the J call TRBJ1-1; possible D gene TRBD1, 6 bases. The DNA of the CDR3 is TGTGCCAGCAGCCACCAAGGGGGAGCTTTCTTT. Protein: CASSHQGGAFF.